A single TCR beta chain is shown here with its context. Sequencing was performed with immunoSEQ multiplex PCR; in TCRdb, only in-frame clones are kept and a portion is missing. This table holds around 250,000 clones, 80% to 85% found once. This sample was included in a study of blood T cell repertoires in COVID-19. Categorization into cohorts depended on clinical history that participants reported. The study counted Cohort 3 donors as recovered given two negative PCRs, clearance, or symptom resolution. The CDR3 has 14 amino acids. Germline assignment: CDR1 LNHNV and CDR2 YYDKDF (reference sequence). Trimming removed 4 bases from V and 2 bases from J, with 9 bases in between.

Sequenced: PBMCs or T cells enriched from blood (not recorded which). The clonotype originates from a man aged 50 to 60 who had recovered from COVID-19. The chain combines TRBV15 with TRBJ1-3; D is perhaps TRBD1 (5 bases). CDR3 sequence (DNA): TGTGCCACCAGCACCAGGGTAACTGGAAACACCATATATTTT. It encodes CATSTRVTGNTIYF.